The present T cell receptor (beta chain) was sequenced within a study of T cell changes during pregnancy in multiple sclerosis (dated by TCRdb to about 2019). Background on the whole study: The study looked at changes in the T cell repertoire across pregnancy in women with multiple sclerosis.

To note about this clone: Its antigen specificity is not known. There are no base qualities to consult, and no much larger clone falls within one base.

The CDR1 and CDR2 encoded by the germline V gene are SGHDT and YYEEEE. Trimming removed 3 bases from V and 1 base from J; the gene matches leave 7 bases unexplained. Spanning cysteine to phenylalanine, the CDR3 consists of 18 amino acids. The entry retains the CDR3 DNA only, 54 bases that are in frame from base 1. Libraries were prepared through the immunoSEQ multiplex PCR assay. TCRdb provides this immuneACCESS table in a form limited to in-frame rearrangements. Some clones are lacking; in checked studies, under half of them reflect an unresolved V gene, and why the rest are absent is not known. Across this sample there are some 68,000 clones, with 91% seen only once. The leading ten clones occupy 1.4% of the sample.

The sample consisted of peripheral blood, taken in the second trimester of pregnancy. The chain employs TRBV5-6 and TRBJ2-6; 10 central nucleotides agree with TRBD1. The receptor was derived from a female donor with multiple sclerosis, enrolled in a pregnancy study. The nucleotides are TGTGCCAGCAGCTCGACAGGGGGCGTTTTTTCTGGGGCCAACGTCCTGACTTTC. This sequence encodes CASSSTGGVFSGANVLTF.